The T cell receptor beta chain under discussion was sequenced for a study of blood T cell repertoires in COVID-19. Profiling relied on immunoSEQ multiplex PCR, and the TCRdb table lists in-frame clones only, not all of them. The sample comprises around 270,000 clones, around 89% of which are singletons, and roughly 4.8% rests with the top ten. With respect to this clone: Other DNA sequences from this sample encode an identical CDR3 as well.

The CDR3 sequence is 14 residues long. Germline V gene sequence: CDR1 SGHKS, CDR2 YYEKEE (reference sequence). V lost 3 bases to trimming and J lost 3 bases, with 12 bases between them. This rearrangement joins TRBV5-5 to TRBJ1-2; tentative D call: TRBD1 (5 bases). The sequencing input was peripheral blood. This clonotype originated in a man aged 35 to 55 with acute or convalescent COVID-19. CDR3 nucleotides: TGTGCCAGCAGCTCCAGGGTTCTGGACTATGGCTACACCTTC. It yields the protein CASSSRVLDYGYTF. Full variable domain (outside the CDR3, taken from reference TRBV5-5 and TRBJ1-2): DAGVTQSPTHLIKTRGQQVTLRCSPISGHKSVSWYQQVLGQGPQFIFQYYEKEERGRGNFPDRFSARQFPNYSSELNVNALLLGDSALYLCASSSRVLDYGYTFGSGTRLTVV.